The clone carrying this TCR beta chain has just a few counts. Its antigen is as yet unknown. This entry comes from a study of long-term antiretroviral therapy in people with HIV. Study results and caveats: At every time point, clones expanded before ART dominated the repertoire. Neither ART adherence, viral resistance nor therapy changes were documented.

Running of the v3.0 immunoSEQ assay took place at survey level. Profiling relied on immunoSEQ multiplex PCR, and the TCRdb table lists in-frame clones only, not all of them. The sample consists of around 30,000 clones, approximately 85% of them appearing once. The TCR originated in a man in his forties with HIV. Source: unsorted PBMCs, taken 3 years after starting antiretroviral therapy.

The CDR3 is CAWSVQHYQPQHF. DNA of the CDR3: TGTGCCTGGAGTGTACAGCATTATCAGCCCCAGCATTTT. This chain connects TRBV30 to TRBJ1-5; D is unresolved. This CDR3 region has 13 residues. The V end lost 0 bases, the J end lost 5 bases, and 8 bases lay between the germline ends. Germline CDR1 is GTSNPN and CDR2 is SVGIG (reference sequence). The full variable domain, with the rest looked up from reference TRBV30 and TRBJ1-5, is SQTIHQWPATLVQPVGSPLSLECTVEGTSNPNLYWYRQAAGRGLQLLFYSVGIGQISSEVPQNLSASRPQDRQFILSSKKLLLSDSGFYLCAWSVQHYQPQHFGDGTRLSIL.